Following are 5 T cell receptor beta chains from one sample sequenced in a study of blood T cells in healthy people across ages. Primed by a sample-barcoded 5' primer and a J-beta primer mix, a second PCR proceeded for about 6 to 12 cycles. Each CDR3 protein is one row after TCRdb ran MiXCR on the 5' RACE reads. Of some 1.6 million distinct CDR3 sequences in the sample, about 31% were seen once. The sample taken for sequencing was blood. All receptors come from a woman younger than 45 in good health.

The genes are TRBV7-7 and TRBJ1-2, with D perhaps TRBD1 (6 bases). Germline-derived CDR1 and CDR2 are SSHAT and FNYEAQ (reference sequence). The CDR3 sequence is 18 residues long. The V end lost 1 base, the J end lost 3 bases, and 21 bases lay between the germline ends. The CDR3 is CASSLDRDTPGRDYGYTF. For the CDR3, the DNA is TGTGCCAGCAGCTTAGACCGGGACACCCCGGGACGGGACTATGGCTACACCTTC. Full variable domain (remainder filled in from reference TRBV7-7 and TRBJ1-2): GAGVSQSPRYKVTKRGQDVTLRCDPISSHATLYWYQQALGQGPEFLTYFNYEAQPDKSGLPSDRFSAERPEGSISTLTIQRTEQRDSAMYRCASSLDRDTPGRDYGYTFGSGTRLTVV.

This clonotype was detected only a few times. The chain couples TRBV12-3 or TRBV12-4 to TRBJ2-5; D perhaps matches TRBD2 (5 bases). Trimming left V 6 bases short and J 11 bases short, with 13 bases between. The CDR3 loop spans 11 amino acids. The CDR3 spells CASRGNWEQYF. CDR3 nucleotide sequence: TGTGCCAGCAGGGGTAACTGGGAGCAGTACTTC.

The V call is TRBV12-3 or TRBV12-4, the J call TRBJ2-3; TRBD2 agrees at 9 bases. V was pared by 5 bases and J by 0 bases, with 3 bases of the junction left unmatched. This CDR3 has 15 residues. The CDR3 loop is CASSESGGSTDTQYF. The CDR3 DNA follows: TGTGCCAGCAGTGAGAGCGGGGGGAGCACAGATACGCAGTATTTT.

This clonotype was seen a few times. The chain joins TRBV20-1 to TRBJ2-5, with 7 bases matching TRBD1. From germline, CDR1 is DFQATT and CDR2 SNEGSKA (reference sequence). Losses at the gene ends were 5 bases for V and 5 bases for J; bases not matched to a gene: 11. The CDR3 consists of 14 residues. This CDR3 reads CSAYRGSTVETQYF. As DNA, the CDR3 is TGCAGTGCTTACAGGGGAAGCACGGTGGAGACCCAGTACTTC.

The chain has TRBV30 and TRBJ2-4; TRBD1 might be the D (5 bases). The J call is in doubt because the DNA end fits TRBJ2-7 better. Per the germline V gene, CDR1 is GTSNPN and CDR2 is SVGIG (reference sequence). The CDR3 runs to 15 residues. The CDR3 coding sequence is TGTGCCTGGAAGCAACCTGGGGCAGGCTCCTACGAGCAGTACTTC. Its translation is CAWKQPGAGSYEQYF.